Listed here are 32 T cell receptor beta chains from one sample, sequenced in a study of patients and donors after allogeneic stem cell transplantation. TCRdb fed the RT-PCR reads into MiXCR, producing one record per CDR3 protein. The sample lists roughly 41,000 distinct CDR3 sequences; about 30% were seen once. The sample comprised blood, either unsorted or a sorted T cell fraction (not recorded which). Every receptor here comes from a human donor who was either an allogeneic HSCT recipient or a stem cell or donor lymphocyte infusion donor (not recorded which). It is not recorded whose cells these are; they may come from a transplant donor.

This clonotype was seen many times. The chain uses TRBV4-1 and TRBJ2-2; 7 bases are a match to TRBD2. From germline, CDR1 is MGHRA and CDR2 YSYEKL. The CDR3 has 15 residues. V lost 4 bases, J lost 4 bases, and 6 bases stayed unmatched. The CDR3 DNA follows: TGCGCCAGCAGCCTAGCTCAGCGGGGCACCGGGGAGCTGTTTTTT. Residues: CASSLAQRGTGELFF.

The sample holds a few counts of this clonotype. CDR3 loop: CAISVGGNYGYTF. CDR3 in DNA: TGTGCCATCAGTGTAGGGGGGAACTATGGCTACACCTTC. This chain uses TRBV10-3 with TRBJ1-2, with D possibly TRBD1 on 6 matching bases. The ends were cut back, 4 bases at V and 2 bases at J, with 8 bases in the middle. There are 13 residues in the CDR3. Germline CDR1 reads ENHRY; CDR2 reads SYGVKD.

The chain links TRBV2 to TRBJ2-5; no firm D call. The germline V gene encodes CDR1 SNHLY and CDR2 FYNNEI. The CDR3 runs 14 residues. V gave up 2 bases and J gave up 0 bases, with 7 bases separating them. For the CDR3, the DNA is TGTGCCAGCAGTGAAAGGCGGTACCAAGAGACCCAGTACTTC. It encodes CASSERRYQETQYF.

The table lists this clonotype with a few counts. The chain links TRBV5-4 to TRBJ1-4, with unresolved D. Germline V gene lookup returns CDR1 SGHNT and CDR2 YYREEE (reference sequence). The CDR3 is 16 amino acids. Deletions cut 1 base from V and 2 bases from J, with 12 bases between. The CDR3 DNA follows: TGTGCCAGCAGCTTGTCCAGCGGCTCGACTAATGAAAAACTGTTTTTT. Its translation: CASSLSSGSTNEKLFF.

The chain is built from TRBV7-6 and TRBJ2-7; D is uncertain. V was shortened by 8 bases and J by 0 bases, with 17 bases between the two germline ends. The CDR3 sequence is 15 residues long. CDR1 SGHVS and CDR2 FNYEAQ come from the germline V gene. Here the CDR3 reads CASGSPSSNSYEQYF. The CDR3 DNA follows: TGTGCCAGCGGATCACCAAGTTCCAACTCCTACGAGCAGTACTTC.

The rearrangement joins TRBV28 to TRBJ2-2; no reliable D call. The CDR3 length is 13 residues. The germline V and J ends were trimmed by 8 bases and 0 bases, with 7 bases remaining between them. CDR1 MDHEN and CDR2 SYDVKM come from the germline V gene. CDR3 in amino acids: CASGQANTGELFF. Written as DNA, the CDR3 is TGTGCCAGCGGGCAAGCGAACACCGGGGAGCTGTTTTTT.

CDR3 nucleotide sequence: TGCAGTGCTAGAGATGGCCTAAACAATGAGCAGTTCTTC. It codes for CSARDGLNNEQFF. The V call is TRBV20-1, the J call TRBJ2-1; no reliable D call. V was shortened by 0 bases and J by 5 bases, with 8 bases between the two germline ends. The CDR3 length is 13 residues. Germline CDR1 reads DFQATT; CDR2 reads SNEGSKA (reference sequence).

This clonotype was found a few times. The rearrangement joins TRBV12-3 or TRBV12-4 to TRBJ2-7; tentatively, D is TRBD1 or TRBD2 (5 bases each). Trimming took off 3 bases at V and 0 bases at J, with 12 bases between the two ends. CDR3 size: 15 residues. The CDR3 nucleotides are TGTGCCAGCAGTTTGGGGGTGATGAGCTCCTACGAGCAGTACTTC. As protein: CASSLGVMSSYEQYF.

This clonotype was recorded at least ten times. The CDR3 spells CASSLGIQGRQPQHF. CDR3 in DNA: TGTGCCAGCAGCTTAGGTATCCAGGGGCGACAGCCCCAGCATTTT. The chain uses TRBV7-2 and TRBJ1-5; TRBD1 is a possible D gene (6 bases). CDR3 length equals 15 residues. Germline values: CDR1 SGHTA, CDR2 FQGNSA. With 1 base removed from V and 7 bases from J, the gap between germline ends came to 14 bases.

The chain couples TRBV20-1 to TRBJ1-2, with TRBD1 identical over 7 bases. Looked up from germline, CDR1 is DFQATT and CDR2 is SNEGSKA (reference sequence). The CDR3 contains 11 residues. The V gene end was trimmed by 6 bases and the J gene end by 3 bases; junction bases not matched to a gene: 1. The CDR3, as DNA: TGCAGTGCCAGGGGGTACTATGGCTACACCTTC. This translates into CSARGYYGYTF.

The gene calls are TRBV12-3 or TRBV12-4 and TRBJ1-4; no firm D call. V dropped 5 bases and J dropped 4 bases, with 20 bases sitting between them. CDR3 size: 17 residues. CDR3 in amino acids: CASSTRRPRGNNEKLFF. The CDR3 DNA reads as TGTGCCAGCAGTACCCGCAGGCCCCGGGGTAATAATGAAAAACTGTTTTTT.

The V gene is TRBV3-1, the J gene TRBJ2-1, with unresolved D. The CDR3 length is 13 residues. V was clipped by 1 base and J by 7 bases, with 8 bases between them. Germline V lookup: CDR1 LGHDT, CDR2 YNNKEL (reference sequence). The CDR3 bases are TGTGCCAGCAGCCAAGCCGCGCGGAATGAGCAGTTCTTC. Its translation: CASSQAARNEQFF.

This clonotype was seen more than once but under ten times. The chain carries TRBV28 and TRBJ1-5; D remains unclear. Germline V gene sequence: CDR1 MDHEN, CDR2 SYDVKM. Trimming cost V 7 bases and J 2 bases, with 6 bases left between them. This CDR3 is 12 amino acids long. CDR3 nucleotides: TGTGCCAGCAATAGGGGCAATCAGCCCCAGCATTTT. Its translation is CASNRGNQPQHF.

The V call is TRBV4-1, the J call TRBJ2-1; 11 nucleotides align to TRBD2. The trim removed 2 bases at V and 8 bases at J, leaving 8 bases unmatched. Germline values: CDR1 MGHRA, CDR2 YSYEKL. This CDR3 has 16 amino acids. The CDR3 sequence: CASSQTSGSLGDEQFF. CDR3 bases: TGCGCCAGCAGCCAAACTAGCGGGAGTTTGGGTGATGAGCAGTTCTTC.

Of note for this clonotype: One end of the junction is discordant with germline, which a read error may explain. The chain combines TRBV28 with TRBJ1-1; 8 nucleotides line up with TRBD1. Germline V gene lookup returns CDR1 MDHEN and CDR2 SYDVKM. The CDR3 contains 13 residues. The DNA of the CDR3 is TGTGTCAGCAGTTTCATCGACAGGGGTGGGGCTTTCTTT. Translation gives CVSSFIDRGGAFF.

The chain links TRBV7-3 to TRBJ2-3; D is tentatively TRBD1 or TRBD2 (5 bases each). V lost 6 bases and J lost 8, with 18 bases in between. The germline V gene has CDR1 SGHTA and CDR2 FQGTGA. This CDR3 has 14 residues. The CDR3 DNA sequence: TGTGCCAGCAGGCATTTCGACCGGGACGGTACGCAGTATTTT. Amino acid sequence: CASRHFDRDGTQYF.

V gene TRBV19 combines with J gene TRBJ1-5; possibly TRBD1 for D (5 bases). Germline loops: CDR1 LNHDA, CDR2 SQIVND (reference sequence). V gave up 9 bases and J gave up 0 bases, with 15 bases separating them. The CDR3 covers 15 residues. Here the CDR3 reads CASRQPAYSNQPQHF. The CDR3 DNA reads as TGTGCCAGCAGACAGCCTGCATATAGCAATCAGCCCCAGCATTTT. The full variable domain, completed using reference TRBV19 and TRBJ1-5, is DGGITQSPKYLFRKEGQNVTLSCEQNLNHDAMYWYRQDPGQGLRLIYYSQIVNDFQKGDIAEGYSVSREKKESFPLTVTSAQKNPTAFYLCASRQPAYSNQPQHFGDGTRLSIL.

The gene calls are TRBV5-1 and TRBJ2-5, with 9 bases matching TRBD2. This CDR3 contains 17 residues. J was trimmed by 4 bases and V by 0 bases; bases with no gene match: 10. Germline CDR1 SGHRS, CDR2 YFSETQ. DNA for the CDR3: TGCGCCAGCAGCTTGGGGTCTAGCGGGGCCCCAACAGAGACCCAGTACTTC. Protein sequence: CASSLGSSGAPTETQYF.

The V and J genes are TRBV12-3 or TRBV12-4 and TRBJ1-5; D is perhaps TRBD1 (5 bases). V was cut by 5 bases and J by 2 bases, with 16 bases left in between. The CDR3 has 16 amino acids. This chain's CDR3 is CASSRRDQRGNQPQHF. In nucleotides, the CDR3 is TGTGCCAGCAGTCGCCGGGACCAGAGGGGCAATCAGCCCCAGCATTTT.

This clonotype has a handful of counts. This sequence joins TRBV2 and TRBJ2-3, with TRBD2 as a possible D gene (6 bases). Germline V gene sequence: CDR1 SNHLY, CDR2 FYNNEI. Trimming pared 7 bases from V and 3 bases from J, leaving 14 bases between. The CDR3 consists of 14 residues. The CDR3 bases are TGTGCCAGCATCGGGGGAGCGGCGACAGATACGCAGTATTTT. Protein sequence: CASIGGAATDTQYF.

The V and J genes are TRBV4-3 and TRBJ1-1; D is undetermined. CDR1 and CDR2 (germline): LGHNA, YSLEER. This CDR3 comprises 14 residues. V lost 0 bases and J lost 2, with 7 bases in between. The CDR3 bases are TGCGCCAGCAGCCAAGAGCCCAGAAACACTGAAGCTTTCTTT. The encoded protein is CASSQEPRNTEAFF.

This chain uses TRBV5-1 with TRBJ2-3; a possible D gene is TRBD2 (6 bases). The CDR3 sequence is 14 residues long. V lost 0 bases to trimming and J lost 4 bases, with 9 bases between them. Germline V gives CDR1 SGHRS, CDR2 YFSETQ. The CDR3 here is CASSLGTNPDTQYF. The CDR3 coding sequence is TGCGCCAGCAGCTTGGGGACTAACCCAGATACGCAGTATTTT.

This clonotype was counted at least ten times. The rearrangement joins TRBV7-8 to TRBJ1-5, with no clear D. This CDR3 comprises 15 residues. Trimming removed 5 bases from V and 7 bases from J, with 18 bases in between. Germline CDR1 is SGHVS and CDR2 is FQNEAQ. As DNA, the CDR3 is TGTGCCAGCAGCATGCTCGTTCGGAATGGACAGCCCCAGCATTTT. Translated: CASSMLVRNGQPQHF.

There are a few counts of this clonotype. The chain has TRBV20-1 and TRBJ1-3; TRBD1 matches 10 bases. The CDR3 is 16 amino acids. After removal of 1 base from V and 4 bases from J, the junction contained 7 bases not matched to a gene. The germline CDR1 and CDR2 sequences are DFQATT and SNEGSKA (reference sequence). CDR3 amino acids: CSARVGGTGEGNTIYF. CDR3 DNA sequence: TGCAGTGCTAGAGTTGGCGGGACAGGGGAAGGAAACACCATATATTTT.

In this sample, this clonotype turned up a few times. This sequence joins TRBV7-6 and TRBJ2-7; D is unresolved. Germline V lookup: CDR1 SGHVS, CDR2 FNYEAQ. Between the trimmed V and J ends, which lost 4 bases and 3 bases, there was a span of 4 bases. This CDR3 region has 11 residues. The CDR3 is CASSSNYEQYF. The CDR3 DNA reads as TGTGCCAGCAGCTCCAACTACGAGCAGTACTTC.

The chain links TRBV12-3 or TRBV12-4 to TRBJ2-1; D may be TRBD1 or TRBD2 (5 bases each). V dropped 2 bases and J dropped 8 bases, with 10 bases sitting between them. The CDR3 length is 13 residues. CDR3 amino acids: CASSLRQGDEQFF. The CDR3 nucleotides read TGTGCCAGCAGTTTACGCCAGGGAGATGAGCAGTTCTTC.

This chain uses TRBV6-5 with TRBJ1-5; maybe TRBD1 (6 bases). Germline V CDR1 and CDR2: MNHEY, SVGAGI. Trimming pared 0 bases from V and 4 bases from J, leaving 13 bases between. The CDR3 length is 16 residues. CDR3 DNA sequence: TGTGCCAGCAGTTACTCTCCCCTGCAGGGGAATCAGCCCCAGCATTTT. As protein: CASSYSPLQGNQPQHF.

The rearrangement links TRBV6-5 to TRBJ1-4; unclear D gene. Trimming left V 0 bases short and J 4 bases short, with 9 bases between. The CDR3 is made up of 15 amino acids. Germline V gene sequence: CDR1 MNHEY, CDR2 SVGAGI. CDR3 sequence (DNA): TGTGCCAGCAGTTACTCAAAGCAGCATAATGAAAAACTGTTTTTT. Amino acids: CASSYSKQHNEKLFF.

The J gene is TRBJ1-1, the V gene TRBV7-2, with a tentative D call TRBD1 (5 bases). The germline V gene has CDR1 SGHTA and CDR2 FQGNSA. With 4 bases removed from V and 4 bases from J, the gap between germline ends came to 16 bases. This CDR3 contains 15 residues. The CDR3 nucleotides are TGTGCCAGCAGCTCCAGCTCGGGCAGGGCCACTGAAGCTTTCTTT. It specifies CASSSSSGRATEAFF. Looking up the rest from reference TRBV7-2 and TRBJ1-1 gives the full variable domain: GAGVSQSPSNKVTEKGKDVELRCDPISGHTALYWYRQSLGQGLEFLIYFQGNSAPDKSGLPSDRFSAERTGGSVSTLTIQRTQQEDSAVYLCASSSSSGRATEAFFGQGTRLTVV.

This clonotype has more than one count but fewer than ten. The genes are TRBV7-2 and TRBJ1-1, with 9 nucleotides matching TRBD1. This CDR3 is built from 15 residues. CDR1 SGHTA and CDR2 FQGNSA come from the germline V gene. V dropped 4 bases and J dropped 6; count of bases not matched to a gene: 9. The chain's CDR3 is CASSSRTGARSEAFF. For the CDR3, the DNA is TGTGCCAGCAGCTCCAGGACAGGGGCCAGATCTGAAGCTTTCTTT.

This chain links TRBV9 with TRBJ1-6, with D possibly TRBD1 on 5 matching bases. Trimming pared 4 bases from V and 4 bases from J, leaving 12 bases between. This CDR3 comprises 15 residues. Germline CDR1 and CDR2: SGDLS and YYNGEE. The CDR3 DNA reads TGTGCCAGCAGCCGCGGGGGACCTTATAATTCACCCCTCCACTTT. As protein: CASSRGGPYNSPLHF.

There are a few counts of this clonotype. The genes are TRBV5-1 and TRBJ1-1; D remains ambiguous. The CDR3 runs to 13 residues. The V gene lost 3 bases and the J gene lost 4 bases, with 10 bases spanning the gap. Germline values: CDR1 SGHRS, CDR2 YFSETQ. The chain's CDR3 is CASSWDIVTEAFF. The CDR3, as DNA: TGCGCCAGCAGCTGGGATATAGTCACTGAAGCTTTCTTT.